A selection of T cell receptor beta chains follows, all from one sample in a study of human T cells and chemical hapten exposure. TCRdb itself ran the RACE reads through MiXCR, one entry per CDR3 protein. The repertoire holds nearly 350,000 distinct CDR3 sequences, with approximately 6.9% as singletons. The sequencing used whole blood, collected in connection with sensitization to the hapten diphenylcyclopropenone (DPC). The receptor set was obtained from a woman aged 18-29 years with alopecia areata. Some clones in this sample may be carry-over from other donors' samples. The CDR3 runs from the conserved cysteine through the conserved F or W. The D gene is left open where the match is weak. For some rows the clone size is stated as once, few or many, or as a class when expanded; others skip it.

few,15,NA,TRBV6-5,TRBJ2-7,CASSYLAGSDYEQYF,TGTGCCAGCAGTTACCTAGCAGGGTCAGACTACGAGCAGTACTTC
few,14,NA,TRBV3-1,TRBJ1-1,CASSQATGETEAFF,TGTGCCAGCAGCCAAGCTACAGGAGAGACTGAAGCTTTCTTT
NA,13,NA,TRBV10-3,TRBJ1-2,CAISEAVNYGYTF,TGTGCCATCAGTGAGGCAGTTAACTATGGCTACACCTTC
many,14,TRBD2,TRBV29-1,TRBJ2-3,CSVGGGSTTDTQYF,TGCAGCGTTGGGGGGGGGAGCACCACAGATACGCAGTATTTT
once,14,TRBD2,TRBV20-1,TRBJ2-7,CSAMTSGGTYEQYF,TGCAGTGCCATGACTAGCGGGGGGACCTACGAGCAGTACTTC
few,17,TRBD2,TRBV4-2,TRBJ2-1,CASSQGGGKVVENEQFF,TGTGCCAGCAGCCAAGGGGGAGGGAAAGTTGTAGAAAATGAGCAGTTCTTC
few,14,NA,TRBV7-2,TRBJ2-7,CASSGHFGSYEQYF,TGTGCCAGCAGCGGCCATTTCGGCTCCTACGAGCAGTACTTC
many,16,NA,TRBV28,TRBJ2-3,CASSPLTGSNTDTQYF,TGTGCCAGCAGTCCCCTGACAGGTTCAAACACAGATACGCAGTATTTT
many,17,NA,TRBV10-3,TRBJ1-4,CATPEGSQGKTNEKLFF,TGTGCCACACCCGAGGGAAGTCAGGGAAAAACTAATGAAAAACTGTTTTTT
many,14,TRBD1,TRBV28,TRBJ1-2,CASSQGQGYYGYTF,TGTGCCAGCAGTCAGGGACAGGGGTACTATGGCTACACCTTC